One and the same sample provided the 23 T cell receptor beta chains below, sequenced in a study of T cell responses to AZD1222 COVID-19 vaccine. Clones were sequenced by immunoSEQ multiplex PCR, and TCRdb holds only the in-frame ones, with some missing. The table includes just under 90,000 clones, approximately 86% detected once. Here the sequenced sample was peripheral blood, taken on day 0 of MenACWY control vaccination. Receptor source: an adult in good health.

The chain carries TRBV29-1 and TRBJ2-1, with 12 bases matching TRBD2. This CDR3 comprises 13 residues. Germline CDR1 is SQVTM and CDR2 is ANQGSEA. After removal of 4 bases from V and 10 bases from J, the junction contained 5 bases not matched to a gene. The CDR3 loop is CSVVVTSGGEQFF. CDR3 nucleotide sequence: TGCAGCGTTGTTGTAACTAGCGGGGGGGAGCAGTTCTTC.

This clone occurred a few times. The chain has TRBV6-1 and TRBJ1-1; TRBD1 matches at 7 bases. Germline V gene sequence: CDR1 MNHNS, CDR2 SASEGT. The CDR3 contains 16 residues. The V segment lost 2 bases and the J segment 0 bases; nucleotides outside the gene matches: 6. Here the CDR3 reads CASSELRGTVNTEAFF. The CDR3 nucleotides are TGTGCCAGCAGTGAATTGAGGGGGACAGTGAACACTGAAGCTTTCTTT.

CDR3 protein: CASSLWTSAGTGELFF. In DNA, the CDR3 is TGTGCCAGCAGCCTTTGGACTAGCGCAGGGACCGGGGAGCTGTTTTTT. This chain connects TRBV3-1 (or the pseudogene TRBV3-2) to TRBJ2-2, with 9 bases that match TRBD2. Germline-derived CDR1 and CDR2 are LGHDT and YNNKEL (reference sequence). With V trimmed by 4 bases and J by 5 bases, 8 bases remained unmatched. The CDR3 is 16 residues long.

V is TRBV6-4 and J is TRBJ2-7; TRBD2 matches at 12 bases. Trimming at V came to 4 bases and at J to 4 bases, leaving 5 bases not matched to a gene. Looked up from germline, CDR1 is MRHNA and CDR2 is SNTAGT. The CDR3 has 15 amino acids. In DNA, the CDR3 is TGTGCCAGCAGTGCCCTAGCGGGGGGGCCGTACGAGCAGTACTTC. Translated, it gives CASSALAGGPYEQYF.

The rearrangement joins TRBV6-4 to TRBJ1-2; D is unclear. The CDR3 sequence is 14 residues long. V was clipped by 5 bases and J by 0 bases, with 10 bases between them. The germline gives CDR1 MRHNA, CDR2 SNTAGT. The CDR3 region is CASSLSAANYGYTF. CDR3 bases: TGTGCCAGCAGTCTAAGTGCAGCTAACTATGGCTACACCTTC.

V is TRBV14 and J is TRBJ1-2; 7 bases map to TRBD1. Germline trimming cut 11 bases from V and 5 bases from J; bases unmatched to any gene: 17. The V gene's germline CDR1 is SGHDN and CDR2 FVKESK. CDR3 length: 15 amino acids. DNA for the CDR3: TGTGCCGGATGTTGGGGACAGTCCTCGGTGTATGGCTACACCTTC. Residues: CAGCWGQSSVYGYTF.

There are a few counts of this clone. The chain has TRBV5-4 and TRBJ2-2; 8 bases align to TRBD1. The CDR3 has 18 residues. Per germline, CDR1 SGHNT and CDR2 YYREEE (reference sequence). Germline trimming cut 4 bases from V and 4 bases from J; bases unmatched to any gene: 15. CDR3 in amino acids: CASSPDRGRGEGTGELFF. CDR3 nucleotides: TGTGCCAGCAGCCCTGACAGGGGAAGGGGGGAAGGCACCGGGGAGCTGTTTTTT.

This chain links TRBV3-1 (or the pseudogene TRBV3-2) with TRBJ2-2; D may correspond to TRBD1 or TRBD2 (5 bases each). Trimming left V 7 bases short and J 4 bases short, with 13 bases between. Germline V gene lookup returns CDR1 LGHDT and CDR2 YNNKEL (reference sequence). CDR3 length: 14 residues. The CDR3 DNA reads TGTGCCAGCACACGCGGTGGGGGCACCGGGGAGCTGTTTTTT. Amino acids: CASTRGGGTGELFF.

The CDR3 nucleotides are TGTGCCAGCAGCGTACCGGGACAGGATAGAGGTCAGCCCCAGCATTTT. It codes for CASSVPGQDRGQPQHF. This sequence joins TRBV28 and TRBJ1-5; 8 bases are shared with TRBD1. Germline CDR1 and CDR2: MDHEN and SYDVKM. V gave up 6 bases and J gave up 6 bases; unmatched junction bases: 13. There are 16 residues in the CDR3.

The V and J genes are TRBV28 and TRBJ2-7; D ambiguous. The germline CDR1 and CDR2 sequences are MDHEN and SYDVKM. V lost 1 base and J 3 bases, leaving 1 base between the germline ends. The CDR3 covers 11 residues. As DNA, the CDR3 is TGTGCCAGCAGTTTATACTACGAGCAGTACTTC. Its translation: CASSLYYEQYF. The whole variable domain, filled in from reference TRBV28 and TRBJ2-7, reads DVKVTQSSRYLVKRTGEKVFLECVQDMDHENMFWYRQDPGLGLRLIYFSYDVKMKEKGDIPEGYSVSREKKERFSLILESASTNQTSMYLCASSLYYEQYFGPGTRLTVT.

The J gene is TRBJ2-1, the V gene TRBV5-1, with no clear D. This CDR3 has 14 amino acids. The V gene lost 0 bases and the J gene lost 4 bases, with 8 bases spanning the gap. Germline values: CDR1 SGHRS, CDR2 YFSETQ. CDR3 coding DNA: TGCGCCAGCAGCTTGGGGAGTACTTACAATGAGCAGTTCTTC. It codes for CASSLGSTYNEQFF.

The genes are TRBV9 and TRBJ2-1; D gene uncertain. Germline CDR1 and CDR2: SGDLS and YYNGEE. The CDR3 totals 16 residues. Trimming removed 0 bases at V and 4 bases at J, with 14 bases between. The CDR3 reads CASSVEASPTYNEQFF. The DNA for the CDR3 is TGTGCCAGCAGCGTAGAGGCCTCCCCTACGTACAATGAGCAGTTCTTC.

A few counts support this clone. The chain has TRBV15 and TRBJ1-1; 7 bases are shared with TRBD1. Germline lookup yields CDR1 LNHNV and CDR2 YYDKDF (reference sequence). The CDR3 length is 15 residues. J gave up 7 bases and V 3 bases, and 11 bases lay outside the gene matches. The CDR3 DNA reads TGTGCCACCAGCAGGATCTGGGACAGAGGGGATGAAGCTTTCTTT. Protein product: CATSRIWDRGDEAFF.

The J gene is TRBJ1-2, the V gene TRBV6-5; D possibly corresponds to TRBD1 (6 bases). Deletions cut 7 bases from V and 1 base from J, with 13 bases between. Germline V CDR1 and CDR2: MNHEY, SVGAGI. CDR3 length: 14 residues. This CDR3 is CASNPGQNNYGYTF. CDR3 bases: TGTGCCAGCAATCCGGGACAAAATAACTATGGCTACACCTTC.

The chain employs TRBV2 and TRBJ2-3; TRBD1 matches at 7 bases. The CDR3 is 12 amino acids. Germline V gene lookup returns CDR1 SNHLY and CDR2 FYNNEI. The J segment lost 4 bases and the V segment lost 7 bases, leaving 2 bases of the junction unmatched. The CDR3, as DNA: TGTGCCAGCAAGGGGGCGGCAGATACGCAGTATTTT. Protein sequence: CASKGAADTQYF.

The chain carries TRBV4-3 and TRBJ1-1; 8 bases match TRBD1. From germline, CDR1 is LGHNA and CDR2 YSLEER. The CDR3 consists of 17 residues. The V segment lost 2 bases and the J segment 2 bases; nucleotides outside the gene matches: 10. CDR3 loop: CASSQITGGAFNTEAFF. DNA for the CDR3: TGCGCCAGCAGCCAAATCACAGGGGGAGCCTTTAACACTGAAGCTTTCTTT.

The chain uses TRBV7-8 and TRBJ2-1; 12 bases align to TRBD2. The V and J ends lost 7 bases and 2 bases, in that order; junction bases with no gene match: 12. The CDR3 is 18 amino acids. Germline values: CDR1 SGHVS, CDR2 FQNEAQ. The CDR3: CASTLLAGGPHPYNEQFF. The DNA for the CDR3 is TGTGCCAGCACATTACTAGCGGGGGGACCCCATCCCTACAATGAGCAGTTCTTC.

This clone was seen only once. The chain links TRBV28 to TRBJ2-7, with D possibly TRBD1 on 5 matching bases. Trimming left V 6 bases short and J 2 bases short, with 14 bases between. Germline V lookup: CDR1 MDHEN, CDR2 SYDVKM. CDR3 length equals 14 residues. CDR3 in amino acids: CASRRPGIPYEQYF. CDR3 DNA sequence: TGTGCCAGCAGGCGACCAGGGATCCCCTACGAGCAGTACTTC.

The V gene is TRBV2, the J gene TRBJ1-6; D is unresolved. V dropped 3 bases and J dropped 14 bases, with 8 bases sitting between them. This CDR3 comprises 11 residues. CDR1 is SNHLY, CDR2 FYNNEI, per germline. CDR3 coding DNA: TGTGCCAGCAGTGACACATCCACCCTCCACTTT. As protein: CASSDTSTLHF.

This chain uses TRBV7-2 with TRBJ2-7, with TRBD2 matching over 7 bases. Per germline, CDR1 SGHTA and CDR2 FQGNSA. Trimming took 5 bases from V and 2 from J; bases not matched to a gene: 6. The CDR3 consists of 14 residues. The CDR3 DNA reads TGTGCCAGCAGCCCGAGCGGGGATACCTACGAGCAGTACTTC. Translating gives CASSPSGDTYEQYF.

V usage is TRBV21-1 and J usage is TRBJ1-4; the DNA was not used to check the table's D call, TRBD1. TRBV21-1 is listed as a pseudogene. The CDR3 has 16 residues. The CDR3 is CASSKRRGGKGEKLFF. DNA of the CDR3: TGTGCCAGCAGCAAACGACGAGGGGGAAAGGGCGAAAAACTGTTTTTT.

This chain links TRBV18 with TRBJ1-1; the D is unclear. Germline lookup yields CDR1 KGHSH and CDR2 LQKENI. V was cut by 8 bases and J by 0 bases, with 10 bases left in between. This CDR3 has 13 amino acids. This CDR3 is CASRTSMNTEAFF. The CDR3 DNA follows: TGTGCCAGCCGGACCTCTATGAACACTGAAGCTTTCTTT.

The J gene is TRBJ1-1, the V gene TRBV7-2; 8 positions match TRBD1. V dropped 5 bases and J dropped 5; count of bases not matched to a gene: 7. Germline assignment: CDR1 SGHTA and CDR2 FQGNSA. The length of the CDR3 is 14 residues. The CDR3 region has the DNA TGTGCCAGCAGCGGGCAGGGGGCGCAAACTGAAGCTTTCTTT. As protein: CASSGQGAQTEAFF.